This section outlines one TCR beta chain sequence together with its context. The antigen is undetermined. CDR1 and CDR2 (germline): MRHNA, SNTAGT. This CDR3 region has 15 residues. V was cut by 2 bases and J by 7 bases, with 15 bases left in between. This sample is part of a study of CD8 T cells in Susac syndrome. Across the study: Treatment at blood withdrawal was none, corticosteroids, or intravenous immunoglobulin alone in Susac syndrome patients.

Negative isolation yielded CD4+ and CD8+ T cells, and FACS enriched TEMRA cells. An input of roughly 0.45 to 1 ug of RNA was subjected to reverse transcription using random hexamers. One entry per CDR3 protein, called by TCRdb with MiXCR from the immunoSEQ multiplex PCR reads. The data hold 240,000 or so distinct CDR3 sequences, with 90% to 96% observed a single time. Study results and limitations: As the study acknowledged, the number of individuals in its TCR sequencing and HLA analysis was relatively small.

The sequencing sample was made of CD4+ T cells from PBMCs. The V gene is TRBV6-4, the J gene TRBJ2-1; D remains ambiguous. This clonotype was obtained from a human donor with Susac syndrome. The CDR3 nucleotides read TGTGCCAGCAGTGACGAGACTGCAGGTGGGAATGAGCAGTTCTTC. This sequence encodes CASSDETAGGNEQFF.